Listed below are T cell receptor beta chains from one sample, sequenced in a study of prognosis after radiotherapy for stage I lung cancer. MiXCR, applied by TCRdb to the multiplex PCR reads, yields one record per CDR3 protein. This table has 30,000 to 35,000 distinct CDR3 sequences, 40% to 60% appearing once. This specimen was PBMCs, taken before or after stereotactic body radiation therapy (not recorded which). These receptors all come from a donor aged 50 or older with non-small cell lung cancer. Each CDR3 is given with its conserved first and last residue. The D gene is left open where the match is weak. Clone size is shown for a subset of rows, as once, few, many or a class of expanded clone.

cdr3_nt cdr3_aa j_call d_call clone_size v_call
TGTGCCAGCAGCCGTTTACCCACAGATACGCAGTATTTT CASSRLPTDTQYF TRBJ2-3 NA medium-sized TRBV13
TGTGCCAGCAGCCGGGTCGCTTTTAATTCACCCCTCCACTTT CASSRVAFNSPLHF TRBJ1-6 NA NA TRBV7-2
TGTGCCAGCAGGGCCCCCACAGGAAACAATTCACCCCTCCACTTT CASRAPTGNNSPLHF TRBJ1-6 NA medium-sized TRBV25-1
TGTGCCAGCAGTTACTCAGTTGGTCTTGGACTAGCGGCGTACAATGAGCAGTTCTTC CASSYSVGLGLAAYNEQFF TRBJ2-1 TRBD2 medium-sized TRBV6-5
TGTGCCAGCAGTCTCGGGGGGTCCCCCTACAATGAGCAGTTCTTC CASSLGGSPYNEQFF TRBJ2-1 TRBD2 NA TRBV12-3/TRBV12-4
TGCAGTGCTAGAGAGGGGGCAGACAGAGAAGCTTTCTTT CSAREGADREAFF TRBJ1-1 NA many TRBV20-1
TGTGCCTGCAGTCCCCTGGAGCGGGAGGGCGGCGAGCAGTACTTC CACSPLEREGGEQYF TRBJ2-7 TRBD2 NA TRBV12-3/TRBV12-4
TGCAGCGTTGTAGGGACAGTAGAGGGCTACACCTTC CSVVGTVEGYTF TRBJ1-2 TRBD1 NA TRBV29-1
TGCAGTGCTAGTTTGGTAGGACAGGGGGAGGGAGGCTACACCTTC CSASLVGQGEGGYTF TRBJ1-2 TRBD1 NA TRBV20-1
TGTGCCAGCAGTATCCCCCTTGGACAGGGCGGGAAGATCTTCTCCTACGAGCAGTACTTC CASSIPLGQGGKIFSYEQYF TRBJ2-7 TRBD1 NA TRBV12-3/TRBV12-4
TGTGCCAGCACTAACTCGAAAGGGGGGGCGGTTCGGCCCCAGCATTTT CASTNSKGGAVRPQHF TRBJ1-5 NA many TRBV6-5
TGTGCCAGCAGTTGGGACAGGGTTAGTTCACCCCTCCACTTT CASSWDRVSSPLHF TRBJ1-6 TRBD1 NA TRBV6-2/TRBV6-3
TGTGCCAGCAGCGTAGGAATAGAAGCCCGTGGCTACACCTTC CASSVGIEARGYTF TRBJ1-2 NA many TRBV9
TGTGCCAGCAGTCCCGGACTAGCGAGGGGATACGAGCAGTACTTC CASSPGLARGYEQYF TRBJ2-7 TRBD2 many TRBV2
TGTGCCAGCAGTTCCCGGGGGGGAGAGACCCAGTACTTC CASSSRGGETQYF TRBJ2-5 TRBD2 many TRBV27
TGTGCCACCAGTGGGGGTGACAAAGGTTCGACCGGGGAGCTGTTTTTT CATSGGDKGSTGELFF TRBJ2-2 NA NA TRBV24-1
TGTGCCAGCTCACCATCGGGACTAGCGGGAGGAGGTAACACCGGGGAGCTGTTTTTT CASSPSGLAGGGNTGELFF TRBJ2-2 TRBD2 many TRBV18
TGTGCCAGCAGCGCCAGGCCGGCGGGACAGGGATCCTACAATGAGCAGTTCTTC CASSARPAGQGSYNEQFF TRBJ2-1 TRBD1 many TRBV7-9
TGCGCCAGCAGCTTGGAACGTGGGGCTTCACCCCTCCACTTT CASSLERGASPLHF TRBJ1-6 NA once TRBV5-1
TGTGCCAGCAGCCGGGAGGGGGGGGAGACCCAGTACTTC CASSREGGETQYF TRBJ2-5 TRBD2 many TRBV7-9
TGCGCCAGCAGCTTGGTTGGCGGACAGGGTCATCGGGAGCAGTTCTTC CASSLVGGQGHREQFF TRBJ2-1 TRBD1 many TRBV5-1
TGTGCCAGCAGCCCTAACACATCGCCCACCGAGCAGTACTTC CASSPNTSPTEQYF TRBJ2-7 NA NA TRBV7-6
TGTGCCAGCATTCTCTTTCGGACTAGCGGGAGGGGTAATGAGCAGTTCTTC CASILFRTSGRGNEQFF TRBJ2-1 TRBD2 NA TRBV6-1
TGTGCCACCAGTGAGGGGGACCGTACCTACGAGCAGTACTTC CATSEGDRTYEQYF TRBJ2-7 NA medium-sized TRBV24-1
TGTGCCAGCAGCTTAGCGCGGGGGGAACATGGCTACACCTTC CASSLARGEHGYTF TRBJ1-2 NA medium-sized TRBV7-2
TGTGCCAGCACCGGAACAGGGACCCTTGAAGCTTTCTTT CASTGTGTLEAFF TRBJ1-1 NA many TRBV2
TGTGCCAGCAGCGGTGCGACTAGCGGGAGGGCCTTCGTAGGTGAGCAGTACTTC CASSGATSGRAFVGEQYF TRBJ2-7 TRBD2 few TRBV7-6
TGCGCCAGCAGCTTGGCGCTCGGGGCAACTAGCACAGATACGCAGTATTTT CASSLALGATSTDTQYF TRBJ2-3 NA many TRBV5-1
TGTGCCAGCAGCTGGGACAGATACGCTGAAGCTTTCTTT CASSWDRYAEAFF TRBJ1-1 TRBD1 many TRBV11-1
TGTGCCAGCAGTTTAGCGGAGGGCAGGGTGAAGTACTTC CASSLAEGRVKYF TRBJ2-7 NA once TRBV12-3/TRBV12-4
TGTGCCAGCAGATTAGGACGGAGACGGGGCGACGAGCAGTACTTC CASRLGRRRGDEQYF TRBJ2-7 NA NA TRBV7-9
TGTGCCAGCAGTCCCCCAGAAGGGGGCACCTACGAGCAGTACTTC CASSPPEGGTYEQYF TRBJ2-7 TRBD1 NA TRBV6-2/TRBV6-3
TGCAGTGCCGGGATAGCGGCTTACAATGAGCAGTTCTTC CSAGIAAYNEQFF TRBJ2-1 NA NA TRBV20-1
TGTGCCAGCAGACCAGGTCCGGGACGTCCCTTCGAGCAGTACTTC CASRPGPGRPFEQYF TRBJ2-7 NA medium-sized TRBV28
TGTGCCAGCAGCTTAGGGCGACAGGGGCCTGGCTACACCTTC CASSLGRQGPGYTF TRBJ1-2 TRBD1 NA TRBV5-8
TGTGCCAGCAGCGCAGGCGTCTCGAACACCGGGGAGCTGTTTTTT CASSAGVSNTGELFF TRBJ2-2 NA many TRBV9